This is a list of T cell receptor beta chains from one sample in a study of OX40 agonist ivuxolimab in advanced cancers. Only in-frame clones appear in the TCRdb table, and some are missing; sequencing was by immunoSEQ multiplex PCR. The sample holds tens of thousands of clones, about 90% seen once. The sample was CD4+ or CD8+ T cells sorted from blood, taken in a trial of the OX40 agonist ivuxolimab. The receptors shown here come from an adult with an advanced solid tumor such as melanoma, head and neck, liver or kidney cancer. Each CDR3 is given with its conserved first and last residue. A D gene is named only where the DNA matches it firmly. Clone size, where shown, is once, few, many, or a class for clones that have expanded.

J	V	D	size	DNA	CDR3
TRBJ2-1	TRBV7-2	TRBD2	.	TGTGCCAGCAGCTTAGCCACTAGCGGTGAACAGTTCTTC	CASSLATSGEQFF
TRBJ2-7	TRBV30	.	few	TGTGCCTGGAGTCTTAACTACGAGCAGTACTTC	CAWSLNYEQYF
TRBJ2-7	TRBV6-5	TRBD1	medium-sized	TGTGCCAGCAGTATCCGACAGGGGGCGCGGCAGTACTTC	CASSIRQGARQYF
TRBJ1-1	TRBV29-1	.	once	TGCAGCGTGCGGGCGGCGGGGGGCACTGAAGCTTTCTTT	CSVRAAGGTEAFF
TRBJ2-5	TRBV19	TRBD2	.	TGTGCCAGTAGACACAGGTCGGGGGGTGAGCAGTACTTC	CASRHRSGGEQYF
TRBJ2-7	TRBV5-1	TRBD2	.	TGCGCCAGCAGCATCGGGGGGGCCTACGAGCAGTACTTC	CASSIGGAYEQYF
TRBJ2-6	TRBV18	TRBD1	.	TGTGCCAGCTCACCAACAGGGGGGTCTTCTGGGGCCAACGTCCTGACTTTC	CASSPTGGSSGANVLTF
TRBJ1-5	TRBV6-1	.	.	TGTGCCAGCAGTGAGGGACCCTTATCGAATCAGCCCCAGCATTTT	CASSEGPLSNQPQHF
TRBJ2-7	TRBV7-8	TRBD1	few	TGTGCCAGCAGCTCAAGGACAGGAACCTACGAGCAGTACTTC	CASSSRTGTYEQYF
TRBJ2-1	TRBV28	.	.	TGTGCCAGCATGGCGGGTCTCTACAATGAGCAGTTCTTC	CASMAGLYNEQFF
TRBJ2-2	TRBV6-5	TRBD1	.	TGTGCCAGCAGTTACTCCGGGACAGGGACCGGGGAGCTGTTTTTT	CASSYSGTGTGELFF
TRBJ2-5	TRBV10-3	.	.	TGTGCCATCAGTGCCCAGGGTATACAAGAGACCCAGTACTTC	CAISAQGIQETQYF
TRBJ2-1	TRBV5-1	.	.	TGCGCCAGCAATTTGGGAAGGAGCAATGAGCAGTTCTTC	CASNLGRSNEQFF
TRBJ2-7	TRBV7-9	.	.	TGTGCCAGCAGCTTCGGGGCCGAGCCTCACTACGAGCAGTACTTC	CASSFGAEPHYEQYF
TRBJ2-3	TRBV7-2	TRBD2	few	TGTGCCAGCAGCTTAGCGGGAGCACAAATAGCGGGAGATCCTCGGAGCACAGATACGCAGTATTTT	CASSLAGAQIAGDPRSTDTQYF
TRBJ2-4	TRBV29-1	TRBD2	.	TGCAGCGTTGATAGTCCTAGCGGGAGCAAAAACATTCAGTACTTC	CSVDSPSGSKNIQYF
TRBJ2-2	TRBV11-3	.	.	TGTGCCAGCAGCCCTAGCCGACAGCCCACCGGGGAGCTGTTTTTT	CASSPSRQPTGELFF
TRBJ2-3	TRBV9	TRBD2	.	TGTGCCAGCAGCCCAGGACTAGCGGGAGGGCTCGGCGCAGATACGCAGTATTTT	CASSPGLAGGLGADTQYF
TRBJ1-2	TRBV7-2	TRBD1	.	TGTGCCAGCAGCTCTAGCGACATTACAGGGGGAAGCTATGGCTACACCTTC	CASSSSDITGGSYGYTF
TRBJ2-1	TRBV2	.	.	TGTGCCAGCAGCTTGCAGGGTACCCCCCACAATGAGCAGTTCTTC	CASSLQGTPHNEQFF
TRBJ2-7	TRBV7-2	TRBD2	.	TGTGCCAGCAGCTTAGCCGTACCGGGACTAGCGAGTCAAAACGAGCAGTACTTC	CASSLAVPGLASQNEQYF
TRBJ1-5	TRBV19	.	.	TGTGCCAGTAGTGTCACGGGGATGATGGAGCCCCAGCATTTT	CASSVTGMMEPQHF
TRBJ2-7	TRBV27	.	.	TGTGCCAGCAGAACGTCAGGAGAGCAGTACTTC	CASRTSGEQYF
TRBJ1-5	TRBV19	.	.	TGTGCCAGTAGTAGCTGGACGGATAGCAATCAGCCCCAGCATTTT	CASSSWTDSNQPQHF
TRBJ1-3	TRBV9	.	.	TGTGCCAGCAGCGTATGGGGTCTAGCAGGAAACACCATATATTTT	CASSVWGLAGNTIYF
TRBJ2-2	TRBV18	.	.	TGTGCCAGCTCATCGACTAGTAACACCGGGGAGCTGTTTTTT	CASSSTSNTGELFF
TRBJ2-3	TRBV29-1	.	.	TGCAGTGGGGGGCCAGCAGATACGCAGTATTTT	CSGGPADTQYF
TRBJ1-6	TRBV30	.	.	TGTGCCTGGAGTGTGGGTGGACCCCTCCACTTT	CAWSVGGPLHF
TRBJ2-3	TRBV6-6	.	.	TGTGCCAGCAGTCCTCGGACAGGCACAGATACGCAGTATTTT	CASSPRTGTDTQYF
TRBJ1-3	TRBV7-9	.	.	TGTGCCAGCAGAAGCGAACAGGGAGTAGTTCGCGGAAACACCATATATTTT	CASRSEQGVVRGNTIYF
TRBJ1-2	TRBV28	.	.	TGTGCCAGCAGGACCTCAGGGGTGCATGGCTACACCTTC	CASRTSGVHGYTF
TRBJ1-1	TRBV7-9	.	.	TGTGCCAGCACCCGCTTGGACACTGAAGCTTTCTTT	CASTRLDTEAFF
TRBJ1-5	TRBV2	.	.	TGTGCCAGCAGTGAAGTAGGACAGCCCCAGCATTTT	CASSEVGQPQHF
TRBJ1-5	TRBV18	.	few	TGTGCCAGCTCACCCTCGACCCATCAGCCCCAGCATTTT	CASSPSTHQPQHF
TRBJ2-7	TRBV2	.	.	TGTGCCAGCAGCGATGGGACCGGGCATTCCTACGAGCAGTACTTC	CASSDGTGHSYEQYF
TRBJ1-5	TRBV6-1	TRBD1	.	TGTGCCAGCAGCGAAGGACAGGGAACCCAGCCCCAGCATTTT	CASSEGQGTQPQHF
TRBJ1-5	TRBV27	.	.	TGTGCCAGCAGTTTTAGTCGGCAGTCCAATCAGCCCCAGCATTTT	CASSFSRQSNQPQHF
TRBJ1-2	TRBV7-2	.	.	TGTGCCAGCAGCCCAAGCACAGGACCCTATGGCTACACCTTC	CASSPSTGPYGYTF
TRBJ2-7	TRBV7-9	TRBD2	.	TGTGCCAGCAGTCGTGGGGGGGAGAGGTTAAACGAGCAGTACTTC	CASSRGGERLNEQYF
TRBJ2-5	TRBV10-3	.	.	TGTGCCATCAGTGACGGTCTCCCCCGGGGAGAGACCCAGTACTTC	CAISDGLPRGETQYF
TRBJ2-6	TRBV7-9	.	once	TGTGCCGGAGGGGGATCCGGGGCCAACGTCCTGACTTTC	CAGGGSGANVLTF
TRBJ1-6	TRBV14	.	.	TGTGCCAGCAGCCACCCGGGGTCTAATTCACCCCTCCACTTT	CASSHPGSNSPLHF
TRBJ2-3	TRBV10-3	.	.	TGTGCCATCAGTGAGTCCCGGAAGGGGTCTACCACAGATACGCAGTATTTT	CAISESRKGSTTDTQYF
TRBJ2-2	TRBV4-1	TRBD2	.	TGCGCCAGCAGCCAAGAATCCCTAGCGGGAGGCTATGCCGGGGAGCTGTTTTTT	CASSQESLAGGYAGELFF
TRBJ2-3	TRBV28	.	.	TGTGCCAGCAACTCGGCGGAAAAGCTTTCTGGCACAGATACGCAGTATTTT	CASNSAEKLSGTDTQYF
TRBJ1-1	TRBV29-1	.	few	TGCAGCGCCAGGACAGCGATTCCCCCTGAAGCTTTCTTT	CSARTAIPPEAFF
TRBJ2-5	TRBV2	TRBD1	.	TGTGCCAGCAGCTACGGGACAGGGTCGGATGAGACCCAGTACTTC	CASSYGTGSDETQYF
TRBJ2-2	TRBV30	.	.	TGTGCCTGGAGGGCCGAAGGGGCCGGGGAGCTGTTTTTT	CAWRAEGAGELFF
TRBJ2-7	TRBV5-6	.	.	TGTGCCAGCAGCTCCCCCTACGAGCAGTACTTC	CASSSPYEQYF
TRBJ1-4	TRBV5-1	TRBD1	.	TGCGCCAGCAGCACGGGACAGAATGAAAAACTGTTTTTT	CASSTGQNEKLFF
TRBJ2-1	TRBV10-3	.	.	TGTGCCACCCAACTAGGCTCCTACAATGAGCAGTTCTTC	CATQLGSYNEQFF
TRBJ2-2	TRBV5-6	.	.	TGTGCCAGCAGCTTGGCCAATCGAGGTGGGACAGGGGAGCTGTTTTTT	CASSLANRGGTGELFF
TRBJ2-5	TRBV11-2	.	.	TGTGCCAGCAGCTTCGTTGGGGGAGACCAAGAGACCCAGTACTTC	CASSFVGGDQETQYF
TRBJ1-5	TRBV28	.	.	TGTGCCAGCAGTGCCCCAACAGGGAGCAATCAGCCCCAGCATTTT	CASSAPTGSNQPQHF
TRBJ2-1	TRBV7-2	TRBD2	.	TGTGCCAGCAGCAAACCGGGACTAGCGGGAGCCGAGCAGTTCTTC	CASSKPGLAGAEQFF